The 27 T cell receptor beta chains below come from one sample, sequenced in a study of shared clonotypes between healthy human individuals. Cells designated naive CD8 were CD45RO-negative and were positively selected for CCR7, with terminally differentiated effector memory CD45RA+ cells excluded. Clones were read by immunoSEQ multiplex PCR, and TCRdb kept only the in-frame ones, dropping some. In the table there are roughly 2,000,000 clones, about 94% of which are singletons. The material sequenced was naive CD8+ T cells sorted from blood. The source of these receptors is a man younger than 35 in good health.

The rearrangement links TRBV11-2 to TRBJ2-7, with 10 bases aligning to TRBD2. The ends lost 2 bases at V and 6 bases at J; junction bases unmatched: 4. CDR3 length: 14 amino acids. Germline loops: CDR1 SGHAT, CDR2 FQNNGV. The CDR3 DNA reads TGTGCCAGCAGCTTACTAGCGGGAGATAGCGAGCAGTACTTC. It specifies CASSLLAGDSEQYF.

For this clone: Distinct nucleotide sequences in the sample also encode this CDR3. The rearrangement joins TRBV7-9 to TRBJ2-1; 8 bases match TRBD1. The CDR3 contains 15 residues. J was trimmed by 1 base and V by 5 bases; bases with no gene match: 4. Germline CDR1 reads SEHNR; CDR2 reads FQNEAQ (reference sequence). CDR3 sequence reads: CASSPRQGSYNEQFF. As DNA, the CDR3 is TGTGCCAGCAGCCCCCGACAGGGGTCCTACAATGAGCAGTTCTTC.

The CDR3 sequence: CASRQGGVQPQHF. CDR3 coding DNA: TGTGCCAGTAGACAGGGTGGCGTACAGCCCCAGCATTTT. This sequence joins TRBV19 and TRBJ1-5, with D possibly matching TRBD1 (6 bases). Trimming stripped 6 bases from V and 7 bases from J, with 13 bases between. Germline CDR1 LNHDA, CDR2 SQIVND (reference sequence). This CDR3 is 13 amino acids long.

The V call is TRBV4-3, the J call TRBJ2-5; the match to TRBD1 covers 8 bases. This CDR3 is built from 16 residues. Germline values: CDR1 LGHNA, CDR2 YSLEER. Unmatched junction bases numbered 7, after V lost 0 bases and J lost 4 bases. The chain's CDR3 is CASSQDPAGTGETQYF. CDR3 in DNA: TGCGCCAGCAGCCAAGATCCCGCAGGGACAGGAGAGACCCAGTACTTC.

The chain employs TRBV28 and TRBJ2-7; maybe TRBD1 (6 bases). The germline V gene encodes CDR1 MDHEN and CDR2 SYDVKM. This CDR3 region has 18 residues. The ends were cut back, 5 bases at V and 2 bases at J, with 25 bases in the middle. In nucleotides, the CDR3 is TGTGCCAGCAGTGGGACAATAGGGGATCCTGAAGTCCCCTACGAGCAGTACTTC. It yields the protein CASSGTIGDPEVPYEQYF.

The chain uses TRBV4-3 and TRBJ1-4; maybe TRBD1 (5 bases). The CDR3 is 18 amino acids. With 0 bases removed from V and 7 bases from J, the gap between germline ends came to 21 bases. Germline V gene data show CDR1 as LGHNA and CDR2 as YSLEER. CDR3 coding DNA: TGCGCCAGCAGCCAAGAGACCCCCGGAGGGGCGTCGGGTGAAAAACTGTTTTTT. This codes for CASSQETPGGASGEKLFF.

The V and J genes are TRBV6-1 and TRBJ2-7, with TRBD2 matching 12 bases. The CDR3 runs to 15 residues. With V trimmed by 4 bases and J by 3 bases, 4 bases remained unmatched. CDR1 is MNHNS and CDR2 is SASEGT in the germline V gene. The chain's CDR3 is CASSVTSGGIYEQYF. As DNA, the CDR3 is TGTGCCAGCAGTGTCACTAGCGGGGGGATCTACGAGCAGTACTTC.

CDR3 sequence: CASNRGEGDNEQFF. In nucleotides, the CDR3 is TGTGCCAGCAACAGGGGGGAGGGAGACAATGAGCAGTTCTTC. The V and J genes are TRBV7-6 and TRBJ2-1; tentative D call: TRBD1 (8 bases). The CDR3 loop spans 14 amino acids. V lost 7 bases to trimming and J lost 5 bases, with 15 bases between them. Germline assignment: CDR1 SGHVS and CDR2 FNYEAQ.

The chain uses TRBV6-6 and TRBJ1-1, with 7 positions matching TRBD1. V dropped 4 bases and J dropped 2; count of bases not matched to a gene: 4. The CDR3 consists of 14 residues. Germline V CDR1 and CDR2: MNHNY, SVGAGI (reference sequence). CDR3 DNA: TGTGCCAGCAGTTTCGGACAGGTTAACACTGAAGCTTTCTTT. Translating it yields CASSFGQVNTEAFF.

The J gene is TRBJ2-7, the V gene TRBV27, with D possibly matching TRBD1 (6 bases). Trimming stripped 6 bases from V and 3 bases from J, with 15 bases between. The germline V gene has CDR1 MNHEY and CDR2 SMNVEV (reference sequence). The CDR3 is 14 residues long. In DNA, the CDR3 is TGTGCCAGCAGCTCCAGGGGCGCCAACTACGAGCAGTACTTC. Encoded protein: CASSSRGANYEQYF.

V is TRBV11-2 and J is TRBJ2-2, with TRBD1 as a possible D gene (6 bases). Per the germline V gene, CDR1 is SGHAT and CDR2 is FQNNGV. CDR3 size: 16 residues. Trimming shortened V by 6 bases and J by 3 bases, and 17 bases separated the two germline ends. CDR3 DNA sequence: TGTGCCAGCAGTACCTCCAGGGGCCCCGACACCGGGGAGCTGTTTTTT. Its protein product is CASSTSRGPDTGELFF. Combining the CDR3 with reference TRBV11-2 and TRBJ2-2 gives the whole variable domain EAGVAQSPRYKIIEKRQSVAFWCNPISGHATLYWYQQILGQGPKLLIQFQNNGVVDDSQLPKDRFSAERLKGVDSTLKIQPAKLEDSAVYLCASSTSRGPDTGELFFGEGSRLTVL.

The chain carries TRBV9 and TRBJ1-6, with 7 bases lining up with TRBD1. After removal of 4 bases from V and 0 bases from J, the junction contained 4 bases not matched to a gene. Looked up from germline, CDR1 is SGDLS and CDR2 is YYNGEE. This CDR3 spans 16 amino acids. The CDR3 is CASSSGQSSYNSPLHF. CDR3 nucleotides: TGTGCCAGCAGCTCGGGACAGAGCTCCTATAATTCACCCCTCCACTTT.

This chain joins TRBV7-9 and TRBJ2-7; 7 positions agree with TRBD1. Germline V CDR1 and CDR2: SEHNR, FQNEAQ (reference sequence). CDR3 length: 14 residues. With 1 base clipped from V and 3 bases from J, the junction kept 3 bases outside the gene matches. The CDR3 region has the DNA TGTGCCAGCAGCTTAGAGACAGGGAGCTACGAGCAGTACTTC. This gives the protein CASSLETGSYEQYF.

The J gene is TRBJ2-1, the V gene TRBV7-9; 7 positions match TRBD2. V shed 5 bases and J 9 bases; nucleotides not matched to a gene: 7. This CDR3 spans 13 amino acids. In germline, CDR1 is SEHNR, CDR2 FQNEAQ (reference sequence). The CDR3 loop reads CASSGPGGGEQFF. CDR3 coding DNA: TGTGCCAGCAGCGGACCGGGGGGTGGTGAGCAGTTCTTC.

Notes on this clone: Other DNA sequences in the sample encode the same CDR3. The rearrangement joins TRBV11-2 to TRBJ2-7; D is unresolved. This CDR3 spans 11 amino acids. The ends were cut back, 5 bases at V and 4 bases at J, with 6 bases in the middle. From germline, CDR1 is SGHAT and CDR2 FQNNGV. The CDR3 region is CASSPGYEQYF. The CDR3 DNA reads TGTGCCAGCAGCCCCGGATACGAGCAGTACTTC.

V and J are TRBV27 and TRBJ1-1, with D unclear. The V end lost 5 bases, the J end lost 0 bases, and 10 bases lay between the germline ends. This CDR3 contains 14 residues. CDR1 MNHEY and CDR2 SMNVEV come from the germline V gene (reference sequence). The CDR3 DNA reads as TGTGCCAGCAGTCCCCCGGGTCTGAACACTGAAGCTTTCTTT. Encoded protein: CASSPPGLNTEAFF.

This clone was seen once. The chain is built from TRBV14 and TRBJ1-1, with no clear D. Per the germline V gene, CDR1 is SGHDN and CDR2 is FVKESK. V lost 6 bases and J lost 5, with 13 bases in between. The CDR3 sequence is 13 residues long. CDR3 in amino acids: CASSDLRGTEAFF. CDR3 coding DNA: TGTGCCAGCAGTGATCTACGAGGGACTGAAGCTTTCTTT.

As to this clone: Compared with germline, one end of the junction differs, possibly owing to a read error. The chain joins TRBV7-7 to TRBJ2-1; D is perhaps TRBD1 or TRBD2 (5 bases each). The CDR3 has 14 residues. Germline V gives CDR1 SSHAT, CDR2 FNYEAQ (reference sequence). CDR3 in amino acids: CASSLDTGLNEQFF. In DNA form, the CDR3 reads TGTGCTAGCAGCTTAGATACGGGGCTTAATGAGCAGTTCTTC.

The chain combines TRBV11-2 with TRBJ1-1; D uncertain. CDR1 is SGHAT, CDR2 FQNNGV, per germline. CDR3 length: 13 amino acids. V lost 5 bases and J 4 bases, leaving 11 bases between the germline ends. In DNA form, the CDR3 reads TGTGCCAGCAGCACGGACCCTGCCACTGAAGCTTTCTTT. This gives the protein CASSTDPATEAFF.

This chain uses TRBV19 with TRBJ1-1, with D unresolved. The CDR3 extends over 12 amino acids. Trimming removed 3 bases at V and 5 bases at J, with 7 bases between. Per the germline V gene, CDR1 is LNHDA and CDR2 is SQIVND (reference sequence). CDR3 in amino acids: CASSMGWTEAFF. The CDR3 DNA reads as TGTGCCAGTAGTATGGGGTGGACTGAAGCTTTCTTT. Together with reference TRBV19 and TRBJ1-1, the CDR3 gives the full variable domain: DGGITQSPKYLFRKEGQNVTLSCEQNLNHDAMYWYRQDPGQGLRLIYYSQIVNDFQKGDIAEGYSVSREKKESFPLTVTSAQKNPTAFYLCASSMGWTEAFFGQGTRLTVV.

This chain joins TRBV28 and TRBJ2-1, with 12 bases identical to TRBD2. The germline gives CDR1 MDHEN, CDR2 SYDVKM. The CDR3 is 15 amino acids. V dropped 5 bases and J dropped 6; count of bases not matched to a gene: 5. The CDR3 DNA sequence: TGTGCCAGCAGTCCACAGGGACTAGCGGGCAATGAGCAGTTCTTC. Translated: CASSPQGLAGNEQFF.

This chain links TRBV7-9 with TRBJ2-1, with D perhaps matching TRBD2 (5 bases). The V gene's germline CDR1 is SEHNR and CDR2 FQNEAQ (reference sequence). The CDR3 consists of 15 residues. Trimming cost V 4 bases and J 3 bases, with 13 bases left between them. CDR3 loop: CASSSAVGNYNEQFF. DNA of the CDR3: TGTGCCAGCAGCTCAGCGGTGGGGAACTACAATGAGCAGTTCTTC. Combining the CDR3 with reference TRBV7-9 and TRBJ2-1 gives the whole variable domain DTGVSQNPRHKITKRGQNVTFRCDPISEHNRLYWYRQTLGQGPEFLTYFQNEAQLEKSRLLSDRFSAERPKGSFSTLEIQRTEQGDSAMYLCASSSAVGNYNEQFFGPGTRLTVL.

The chain couples TRBV7-9 to TRBJ1-5, with 7 positions matching TRBD1. Trimming cost V 4 bases and J 5 bases; bases outside gene matches: 11. The CDR3 covers 16 residues. Looked up from germline, CDR1 is SEHNR and CDR2 is FQNEAQ (reference sequence). The CDR3 bases are TGTGCCAGCAGCTCAGATGTCGACAGGGTACATCAGCCCCAGCATTTT. Encoded protein: CASSSDVDRVHQPQHF.

This clone was detected once. This chain links TRBV28 with TRBJ2-2, with a tentative D call TRBD1 (6 bases). Per germline, CDR1 MDHEN and CDR2 SYDVKM. The ends were cut back, 3 bases at V and 8 bases at J, with 16 bases in the middle. This CDR3 has 15 residues. The CDR3 coding sequence is TGTGCCAGCAGTTTGGGCCCCACAAGGGGGGGGGAGCTGTTTTTT. This gives the protein CASSLGPTRGGELFF.

V and J are TRBV7-9 and TRBJ2-7; 8 nucleotides match TRBD1. J lost 7 bases, V lost 5 bases, and 13 bases had no gene match. The CDR3 is 15 amino acids. In germline, CDR1 is SEHNR, CDR2 FQNEAQ (reference sequence). The CDR3 region is CASSPYWTGRGEQYF. The CDR3, as DNA: TGTGCCAGCAGCCCCTACTGGACAGGGCGGGGAGAGCAGTACTTC.

Of note for this clone: Other DNA sequences in this sample translate to the same CDR3. V and J are TRBV28 and TRBJ1-4, with TRBD1 as a possible D gene (5 bases). The CDR3 length is 13 residues. CDR1 MDHEN and CDR2 SYDVKM come from the germline V gene. The V end was cut by 6 bases, the J end by 0 bases, with 5 bases between. The CDR3 loop reads CASRDTTNEKLFF. The CDR3 DNA follows: TGTGCCAGCAGGGACACAACTAATGAAAAACTGTTTTTT.

V usage is TRBV27 and J usage is TRBJ2-2; D is unclear. The CDR3 contains 14 residues. The V and J ends lost 2 bases and 8 bases respectively, with 12 bases between them. Germline V gene data show CDR1 as MNHEY and CDR2 as SMNVEV (reference sequence). The CDR3 DNA sequence: TGTGCCAGCAGTTTAAGTTCGGAGTGGGGGGAGCTGTTTTTT. Translated: CASSLSSEWGELFF.